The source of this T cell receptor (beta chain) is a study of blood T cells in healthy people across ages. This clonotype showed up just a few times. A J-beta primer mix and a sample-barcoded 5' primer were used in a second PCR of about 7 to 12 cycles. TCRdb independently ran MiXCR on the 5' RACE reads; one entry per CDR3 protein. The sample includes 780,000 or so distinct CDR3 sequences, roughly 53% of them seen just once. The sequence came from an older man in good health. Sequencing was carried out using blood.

CDR3: CASSFARNIQYF. CDR3 sequence (DNA): TGTGCCAGCAGTTTCGCACGGAACATTCAGTACTTC. This chain joins TRBV12-3 or TRBV12-4 and TRBJ2-4, with D unclear. V lost 3 bases to trimming and J lost 7 bases, with 7 bases between them. This CDR3 contains 12 residues.